This T cell receptor (beta chain) came from a study of CD8 T cells in ankylosing spondylitis. TCRdb analysed the 5' RACE reads with MiXCR anew, one entry per CDR3 protein. The repertoire has roughly 180,000 distinct CDR3 sequences, 9.8% of them found once; the top ten carry about 15%. This clonotype was counted at least ten times. Its antigen is not known. Trimming took 3 bases from V and 5 from J; bases not matched to a gene: 4. CDR3 size: 13 residues. Germline CDR1 SGDLS, CDR2 YYNGEE. General observations from the study: Some motif variants had been reported before (in reactive arthritis synovial fluid and blood). As for the disease-linked clones, they showed a CD8+ phenotype and occurred at relatively low frequencies in peripheral blood.

This TCR derives from a female donor with ankylosing spondylitis or in good health (not recorded which). The specimen sequenced was blood, either unsorted or a sorted T cell fraction (not recorded which). The rearrangement uses TRBV9 and TRBJ1-2; 7 bases are shared with TRBD1. This CDR3 reads CASSATGNYGYTF. CDR3 nucleotide sequence: TGTGCCAGCAGCGCGACAGGGAATTATGGCTACACCTTC.